This T cell receptor (beta chain) is drawn from a study of identical twins. Regarding the study as a whole: Models predicted less out-of-frame TCR alpha sharing in monozygotic twins than was found. While abundant cord blood beta clonotypes carried fewer insertions, memory repertoires showed no such pattern.

TCRdb redid the calling of the 5' RACE reads with MiXCR, one entry per CDR3 protein. Of roughly 540,000 distinct CDR3 sequences in the sample, 20% to 25% were seen once. This clonotype was counted between two and nine times. Its antigen is not known. This CDR3 has 15 residues. A further study also used this sample, focusing on T cells expressing NK-cell markers. Turning to that study: Dominant NKG2C+ clonotype frequencies of 1.0-7.0% of CD8+ T cells were measured in over five donors. The CD3+CD56-NKG2C+ fraction was also led by these clonotypes in several donors.

The sequenced sample was CD4+ T cells sorted from blood. This clonotype originated in a woman in her late teens or twenties in good health. The chain is built from TRBV21-1 and TRBJ1-5. TRBV21-1 is tagged as a pseudogene. The CDR3: CASSKGIYLEQPQHF. The CDR3 DNA follows: TGTGCCAGCAGCAAGGGCATTTATTTGGAACAGCCCCAGCATTTT.